The 32 T cell receptor beta chains presented below share a single source sample, sequenced in a study of PD-1 blockade in classical Hodgkin lymphoma. Each patient experienced a relapse that followed autologous stem cell transplantation, and brentuximab vedotin exposure varied. Only in-frame clones appear in the TCRdb table, and some are missing; sequencing was by immunoSEQ multiplex PCR. The sample consists of about 100,000 clones, 70% to 90% of them appearing once. The sequencing here drew on peripheral blood mononuclear cells (PBMCs), taken before the second cycle of nivolumab. These receptors came from a human donor with classical Hodgkin lymphoma.

The chain combines TRBV5-6 with TRBJ1-2; 9 bases are shared with TRBD1. The CDR3 is 15 amino acids. V lost 0 bases to trimming and J lost 4 bases; unmatched junction nucleotides: 4. Germline CDR1 SGHDT, CDR2 YYEEEE. CDR3: CASSLGTGASYGYTF. CDR3 nucleotide sequence: TGTGCCAGCAGCTTGGGGACAGGGGCTAGCTATGGCTACACCTTC.

CDR3 DNA sequence: TGTGCCATCAGTGACCGGGTTGAAGAGAGAGCCACAGATACGCAGTATTTT. Its protein is CAISDRVEERATDTQYF. This chain links TRBV10-3 with TRBJ2-3; D remains ambiguous. The CDR3 sequence is 17 residues long. In germline, CDR1 is ENHRY, CDR2 SYGVKD. V was trimmed by 3 bases and J by 2 bases, leaving 18 bases between them.

V is TRBV19 and J is TRBJ1-1; a weak D match, TRBD1 (6 bases). Germline CDR1 is LNHDA and CDR2 is SQIVND (reference sequence). V was cut by 5 bases and J by 1 base, with 11 bases left in between. The CDR3 loop spans 14 amino acids. The CDR3: CASSFRTENTEAFF. The DNA for the CDR3 is TGTGCCAGTAGTTTTAGGACAGAGAACACTGAAGCTTTCTTT.

This chain connects TRBV6-5 to TRBJ1-5; D remains unclear. The CDR3 runs to 15 residues. CDR1 and CDR2 (germline): MNHEY, SVGAGI. The ends were cut back, 5 bases at V and 1 base at J, with 12 bases in the middle. CDR3 sequence: CASSTERRSNQPQHF. As DNA, the CDR3 is TGTGCCAGCAGTACCGAGCGTAGGAGCAATCAGCCCCAGCATTTT.

The chain combines TRBV19 with TRBJ1-2; TRBD1 matches at 10 bases. CDR1 is LNHDA and CDR2 is SQIVND in the germline V gene (reference sequence). This CDR3 region has 17 residues. After removal of 4 bases from V and 1 base from J, the junction contained 9 bases not matched to a gene. The chain's CDR3 is CASSTFRDRGLNYGYTF. The CDR3 DNA sequence: TGTGCCAGTAGTACTTTCCGGGACAGGGGACTTAACTATGGCTACACCTTC.

The chain links TRBV5-6 to TRBJ2-1; 7 bases map to TRBD2. The trim removed 5 bases at V and 5 bases at J, leaving 13 bases unmatched. Per germline, CDR1 SGHDT and CDR2 YYEEEE. The CDR3 has 16 amino acids. CDR3 sequence: CASSFVVSSGDNEQFF. The CDR3, as DNA: TGTGCCAGCAGTTTTGTTGTCTCTAGCGGAGACAATGAGCAGTTCTTC. The full variable domain, with the rest looked up from reference TRBV5-6 and TRBJ2-1, is DAGVTQSPTHLIKTRGQQVTLRCSPKSGHDTVSWYQQALGQGPQFIFQYYEEEERQRGNFPDRFSGHQFPNYSSELNVNALLLGDSALYLCASSFVVSSGDNEQFFGPGTRLTVL.

The rearrangement links TRBV19 to TRBJ2-6; D is undetermined. Germline V gene sequence: CDR1 LNHDA, CDR2 SQIVND (reference sequence). This CDR3 is built from 16 residues. V was trimmed by 5 bases and J by 0 bases, leaving 11 bases between them. The CDR3 sequence: CASSLWTGSGANVLTF. The CDR3 bases are TGTGCCAGTAGTTTATGGACGGGCTCTGGGGCCAACGTCCTGACTTTC. Complete variable domain (other parts from reference TRBV19 and TRBJ2-6): DGGITQSPKYLFRKEGQNVTLSCEQNLNHDAMYWYRQDPGQGLRLIYYSQIVNDFQKGDIAEGYSVSREKKESFPLTVTSAQKNPTAFYLCASSLWTGSGANVLTFGAGSRLTVL.

The rearrangement joins TRBV2 to TRBJ2-7, with D possibly TRBD2 on 6 matching bases. Looked up from germline, CDR1 is SNHLY and CDR2 is FYNNEI. The CDR3 sequence is 13 residues long. V lost 7 bases to trimming and J lost 1 base, with 11 bases between them. The CDR3 DNA reads as TGTGCCAGCACCCCGGGGACTTCCTACGAGCAGTACTTC. It codes for CASTPGTSYEQYF. The full variable domain, rest sourced from reference TRBV2 and TRBJ2-7, is EPEVTQTPSHQVTQMGQEVILRCVPISNHLYFYWYRQILGQKVEFLVSFYNNEISEKSEIFDDQFSVERPDGSNFTLKIRSTKLEDSAMYFCASTPGTSYEQYFGPGTRLTVT.

The chain uses TRBV6-5 and TRBJ1-1, with 8 positions matching TRBD1. The CDR3 is 11 residues long. The V segment lost 9 bases and the J segment 10 bases; nucleotides outside the gene matches: 7. The V gene's germline CDR1 is MNHEY and CDR2 SVGAGI. The CDR3 sequence: CASFRGQIAFF. The CDR3 bases are TGTGCCAGTTTCAGGGGGCAGATAGCTTTCTTT.

The chain employs TRBV18 and TRBJ1-2; TRBD1 might be the D (5 bases). Germline V lookup: CDR1 KGHSH, CDR2 LQKENI. V was shortened by 3 bases and J by 3 bases, with 17 bases between the two germline ends. The CDR3 consists of 16 residues. The DNA of the CDR3 is TGTGCCAGCTCACCCATGGACAACCACTTCTACTATGGCTACACCTTC. Residues: CASSPMDNHFYYGYTF.

The chain has TRBV4-3 and TRBJ1-5, with a tentative D call TRBD1 (5 bases). Germline loops: CDR1 LGHNA, CDR2 YSLEER. This CDR3 is 14 amino acids long. V lost 0 bases to trimming and J lost 6 bases, with 9 bases between them. CDR3 nucleotide sequence: TGCGCCAGCAGCCAAGATAGGGGAAGTCAGCCCCAGCATTTT. Amino acid sequence: CASSQDRGSQPQHF.

As concerns this clone: Other DNA sequences in the sample encode the same CDR3. In DNA form, the CDR3 reads TGTGCCAGCAGCTTGACAGGGGGTTACGAGCAGTACTTC. Its translation is CASSLTGGYEQYF. The J gene is TRBJ2-7, the V gene TRBV5-4, with TRBD1 matching over 8 bases. The germline gives CDR1 SGHNT, CDR2 YYREEE (reference sequence). The CDR3 length is 13 residues. J gave up 4 bases and V 1 base, and 1 base lay outside the gene matches.

This rearrangement joins TRBV7-7 to TRBJ2-7; perhaps TRBD2 as D (5 bases). Germline-derived CDR1 and CDR2 are SSHAT and FNYEAQ (reference sequence). CDR3 length equals 15 residues. V lost 1 base, J lost 5 bases, and 15 bases lay in between. This CDR3 reads CASSLGESGGDEQYF. In DNA form, the CDR3 reads TGTGCCAGCAGCTTAGGGGAGAGCGGCGGAGACGAGCAGTACTTC.

This clone was seen a few times. The genes are TRBV14 and TRBJ1-1; D remains ambiguous. The V gene lost 5 bases and the J gene lost 3 bases, with 10 bases spanning the gap. The CDR3 extends over 13 amino acids. CDR1 is SGHDN, CDR2 FVKESK, per germline. CDR3 DNA: TGTGCCAGCAGCTTGAGACCCTACACTGAAGCTTTCTTT. As protein: CASSLRPYTEAFF. The variable domain in full, with the rest retrieved from reference TRBV14 and TRBJ1-1, is EAGVTQFPSHSVIEKGQTVTLRCDPISGHDNLYWYRRVMGKEIKFLLHFVKESKQDESGMPNNRFLAERTGGTYSTLKVQPAELEDSGVYFCASSLRPYTEAFFGQGTRLTVV.

The chain couples TRBV19 to TRBJ2-1; D is unresolved. V lost 5 bases, J lost 3 bases, and 8 bases lay in between. Germline V gives CDR1 LNHDA, CDR2 SQIVND (reference sequence). This CDR3 is built from 13 residues. CDR3 residues: CASSPYSYNEQFF. The CDR3 nucleotides are TGTGCCAGTAGTCCCTACAGCTACAATGAGCAGTTCTTC.

The chain couples TRBV27 to TRBJ1-2, with 8 bases matching TRBD1. There are 16 residues in the CDR3. The V and J ends lost 5 bases and 3 bases, in that order; junction bases with no gene match: 11. The germline V gene encodes CDR1 MNHEY and CDR2 SMNVEV (reference sequence). CDR3: CASSPGIRTGYYGYTF. The CDR3 DNA reads TGTGCCAGCAGTCCCGGGATTAGGACAGGGTACTATGGCTACACCTTC.

V and J are TRBV11-3 and TRBJ2-1; no definite D call. From germline, CDR1 is SGHNT and CDR2 YENEEA. Trimming cost V 5 bases and J 8 bases, with 13 bases left between them. The CDR3 contains 13 residues. The CDR3 reads CASSPSSVDEQFF. CDR3 nucleotides: TGTGCCAGCAGCCCTTCGAGTGTCGATGAGCAGTTCTTC.

This clone has only a few counts. In DNA, the CDR3 is TGTGCCAGCAGCTTGTCTATGAATGAGCAGTTCTTC. The encoded protein is CASSLSMNEQFF. This sequence joins TRBV7-9 and TRBJ2-1; no reliable D call. The CDR3 spans 12 residues. Germline V gene sequence: CDR1 SEHNR, CDR2 FQNEAQ (reference sequence). The ends were cut back, 3 bases at V and 7 bases at J, with 7 bases in the middle.

The chain is built from TRBV6-1 and TRBJ1-2, with D possibly matching TRBD1 (6 bases). Germline V gene lookup returns CDR1 MNHNS and CDR2 SASEGT. Trimming stripped 0 bases from V and 3 bases from J, with 14 bases between. The length of the CDR3 is 16 residues. CDR3 amino acids: CASSEAGQKGDYGYTF. The CDR3, as DNA: TGTGCCAGCAGTGAAGCAGGACAGAAGGGGGACTATGGCTACACCTTC.

V gene TRBV6-5 combines with J gene TRBJ2-1; possibly TRBD2 for D (5 bases). The CDR3 has 15 amino acids. The germline gives CDR1 MNHEY, CDR2 SVGAGI. The germline V and J ends were trimmed by 0 bases and 4 bases, with 10 bases remaining between them. The CDR3 DNA is TGTGCCAGCAGTTACTCGGCGGGCCTTTACAATGAGCAGTTCTTC. This sequence encodes CASSYSAGLYNEQFF.

V is TRBV28 and J is TRBJ1-1; D gene uncertain. The CDR3 spans 14 residues. Germline V gene data show CDR1 as MDHEN and CDR2 as SYDVKM. V gave up 7 bases and J gave up 4 bases, with 16 bases separating them. Here the CDR3 reads CASTRSRVFTEAFF. DNA of the CDR3: TGTGCCAGCACCCGAAGTAGGGTTTTCACTGAAGCTTTCTTT.

This clone was seen once. The rearrangement joins TRBV5-6 to TRBJ1-2; weak D call: TRBD1 (6 bases). The germline V gene encodes CDR1 SGHDT and CDR2 YYEEEE. V lost 5 bases to trimming and J lost 0 bases, with 20 bases between them. This CDR3 has 17 residues. CDR3 protein: CASSRISGTPTNYGYTF. CDR3 coding DNA: TGTGCCAGCAGTCGAATCTCCGGGACACCTACTAACTATGGCTACACCTTC.

The V gene is TRBV27, the J gene TRBJ2-7; 7 bases are shared with TRBD2. Germline lookup yields CDR1 MNHEY and CDR2 SMNVEV (reference sequence). The CDR3 runs 13 residues. The V segment lost 8 bases and the J segment 4 bases; nucleotides outside the gene matches: 8. The CDR3 bases are TGTGCCAGCCGTCTAGCGGCAGGTTACGAGCAGTACTTC. This encodes CASRLAAGYEQYF.

The V call is TRBV11-2, the J call TRBJ1-1, with unresolved D. The CDR3 is made up of 13 amino acids. Deletions cut 1 base from V and 1 base from J, with 4 bases between. CDR1 and CDR2 from the germline V gene are SGHAT and FQNNGV. CDR3 in amino acids: CASSLGTNTEAFF. CDR3 DNA sequence: TGTGCCAGCAGCTTAGGGACGAACACTGAAGCTTTCTTT.

V is TRBV28 and J is TRBJ1-5; TRBD1 might be the D (5 bases). The CDR3 runs to 14 residues. V shed 3 bases and J shed 11 bases, with 17 bases lying between them. Germline lookup yields CDR1 MDHEN and CDR2 SYDVKM. The CDR3 nucleotides read TGTGCCAGCAGTTTTGTGGGACGAAGTCCAGCCCAGCATTTT. It yields the protein CASSFVGRSPAQHF.

This chain connects TRBV4-1 to TRBJ2-1; 13 positions match TRBD2. The germline CDR1 and CDR2 sequences are MGHRA and YSYEKL. The CDR3 length is 16 residues. V was clipped by 1 base and J by 10 bases; unmatched bases: 7. CDR3: CASSQVRTSGSMEQFF. CDR3 in DNA: TGCGCCAGCAGCCAAGTTAGGACTAGCGGGAGTATGGAGCAGTTCTTC.

The CDR3 reads CASSIGGRETSETQYF. CDR3 sequence (DNA): TGTGCCAGTAGTATAGGAGGGCGGGAGACGAGCGAGACCCAGTACTTC. V is TRBV19 and J is TRBJ2-5, with TRBD2 identical over 7 bases. This CDR3 is 16 amino acids long. Unmatched junction bases numbered 10, after V lost 1 base and J lost 5 bases. The germline gives CDR1 LNHDA, CDR2 SQIVND (reference sequence).

This clone has more than one count but fewer than ten. This sequence joins TRBV4-3 and TRBJ1-1; possibly TRBD1 for D (5 bases). Trimming removed 0 bases at V and 2 bases at J, with 7 bases between. CDR1 is LGHNA, CDR2 YSLEER, per germline. The CDR3 runs 14 residues. The CDR3 region is CASSQDGGNTEAFF. Here the CDR3 DNA reads TGCGCCAGCAGCCAAGACGGGGGAAACACTGAAGCTTTCTTT.

The rearrangement uses TRBV18 and TRBJ2-7; the match to TRBD2 covers 9 bases. Trimming took 4 bases from V and 3 from J; bases not matched to a gene: 4. The germline CDR1 and CDR2 sequences are KGHSH and LQKENI. There are 14 residues in the CDR3. The CDR3 here is CASSLSSGVYEQYF. CDR3 DNA: TGTGCCAGCTCACTGTCTAGCGGGGTCTACGAGCAGTACTTC.

V is TRBV18 and J is TRBJ1-2; 12 bases agree with TRBD1. CDR3 length: 15 residues. Germline V lookup: CDR1 KGHSH, CDR2 LQKENI. J was trimmed by 7 bases and V by 2 bases; bases with no gene match: 5. DNA of the CDR3: TGTGCCAGCTCACCAGGGACAGGGGGCACTGGTGGCTACACCTTC. It codes for CASSPGTGGTGGYTF. Together with reference TRBV18 and TRBJ1-2, the CDR3 gives the full variable domain: NAGVMQNPRHLVRRRGQEARLRCSPMKGHSHVYWYRQLPEEGLKFMVYLQKENIIDESGMPKERFSAEFPKEGPSILRIQQVVRGDSAAYFCASSPGTGGTGGYTFGSGTRLTVV.

This chain links TRBV7-2 with TRBJ1-2, with D maybe TRBD1 (5 bases). The CDR3 spans 14 residues. Trimming took off 3 bases at V and 7 bases at J, with 15 bases between the two ends. Looked up from germline, CDR1 is SGHTA and CDR2 is FQGNSA. DNA for the CDR3: TGTGCCAGCAGCTTGGAGGCAGGGATTGGTGGCTACACCTTC. This encodes CASSLEAGIGGYTF.

The chain combines TRBV7-6 with TRBJ2-5; D is unclear. Germline CDR1 reads SGHVS; CDR2 reads FNYEAQ. The CDR3 runs to 13 residues. The germline V and J ends were trimmed by 5 bases and 5 bases, with 12 bases remaining between them. The CDR3 sequence: CASSLGRYETQYF. CDR3 DNA: TGTGCCAGCAGCCTGGGTCGGTATGAGACCCAGTACTTC. Complete variable domain (other parts from reference TRBV7-6 and TRBJ2-5): GAGVSQSPRYKVTKRGQDVALRCDPISGHVSLYWYRQALGQGPEFLTYFNYEAQQDKSGLPNDRFSAERPEGSISTLTIQRTEQRDSAMYRCASSLGRYETQYFGPGTRLLVL.